This T cell receptor beta chain comes out of a study of shared clonotypes between healthy human individuals. From germline, CDR1 is SGHTA and CDR2 FQGNSA. The ends were cut back, 1 base at V and 2 bases at J, with 11 bases in the middle. The CDR3 is 15 residues long. Tens of millions of PBMCs supplied genomic DNA for unsorted samples. TCRdb's copy holds only in-frame clones and misses some; the assay was immunoSEQ multiplex PCR. The sample holds about 520,000 clones, around 73% seen once. The table lists this clone with many counts. The rearrangement joins TRBV7-2 to TRBJ2-5; D ambiguous. The clonotype comes from a woman aged 40 to 49 in good health. Some clones in this sample may be carry-over from other donors' samples. The source material was PBMCs. CDR3 DNA: TGTGCCAGCAGCTTAGTAGATAATCCGCAAGAGACCCAGTACTTC. As protein: CASSLVDNPQETQYF.